These 26 T cell receptor beta chains originate from one sample sequenced in a study of blood T cell repertoires in COVID-19. This table comes from immunoSEQ multiplex PCR, and its TCRdb copy is limited to in-frame clones, with some not included. This table has around 110,000 clones, around four fifths appearing once. The sample consisted of peripheral blood. Receptors originate from a man in his 70s with active or convalescent COVID-19.

The chain's CDR3 is CASSVRDSVFSV. For the CDR3, the DNA is TGCGCCAGCAGTGTTAGGGACTCAGTCTTTTCAGTC. The chain employs TRBV10-1 and TRBJ2-7; TRBD2 might be the D (6 bases). This CDR3 is 12 amino acids long. Germline V gives CDR1 WNHNN, CDR2 SYGVQD (reference sequence).

This clone was detected once. This same CDR3 is encoded by further DNA sequences in the sample. This chain uses TRBV14 with TRBJ1-1; D gene ambiguous. This CDR3 is 13 amino acids long. The germline V gene encodes CDR1 SGHDN and CDR2 FVKESK. Deletions cut 1 base from V and 1 base from J, with 4 bases between. The CDR3 sequence is CASSQGQNTEAFF. CDR3 coding DNA: TGTGCCAGCAGCCAAGGACAGAACACTGAAGCTTTCTTT.

This clone was detected once. The chain links TRBV2 to TRBJ1-4, with 7 positions matching TRBD1. The junction had 9 bases not matched to a gene; V was cut back by 6 bases and J by 5 bases. Germline CDR1 is SNHLY and CDR2 is FYNNEI. The CDR3 contains 15 residues. CDR3 sequence: CASRTQGGLNEKLFF. The CDR3 DNA follows: TGTGCCAGCAGAACCCAGGGGGGATTAAATGAAAAACTGTTTTTT.

The CDR3 reads CAISEVRGGSPLHF. The CDR3 nucleotides are TGTGCCATCAGTGAGGTCAGGGGAGGGTCACCCCTCCACTTT. The chain uses TRBV10-3 and TRBJ1-6, with D possibly being TRBD1 (6 bases). Trimming cost V 2 bases and J 10 bases, with 12 bases left between them. CDR1 is ENHRY, CDR2 SYGVKD, per germline. This CDR3 region has 14 residues.

This clone turned up a few times. The chain links TRBV29-1 to TRBJ1-2, with TRBD1 matching over 8 bases. Losses at the gene ends were 2 bases for V and 7 bases for J; bases not matched to a gene: 6. CDR1 is SQVTM, CDR2 ANQGSEA, per germline. The CDR3 spans 13 residues. The CDR3 DNA follows: TGCAGCGTTGAATCCCAGGGGGCGGGTGGCTACACCTTC. Translated: CSVESQGAGGYTF.

V is TRBV2 and J is TRBJ2-1, with 11 bases aligning to TRBD2. The CDR3 runs to 16 residues. J was trimmed by 0 bases and V by 3 bases; bases with no gene match: 1. Germline CDR1 reads SNHLY; CDR2 reads FYNNEI. The CDR3: CASSDGLAGSYNEQFF. CDR3 in DNA: TGTGCCAGCAGTGATGGACTAGCGGGCTCCTACAATGAGCAGTTCTTC.

The rearrangement joins TRBV6-2 or TRBV6-3 to TRBJ1-2, with 7 positions matching TRBD1. The CDR3 sequence is 14 residues long. The V gene's germline CDR1 is MNHEY and CDR2 SVGEGT. The V segment lost 5 bases and the J segment 4 bases; nucleotides outside the gene matches: 7. This chain's CDR3 is CASSTMPGGYGYTF. The CDR3 DNA reads as TGTGCCAGCAGTACCATGCCAGGGGGCTATGGCTACACCTTC.

The chain uses TRBV11-1 and TRBJ2-2; 7 bases map to TRBD1. With V trimmed by 5 bases and J by 5 bases, 2 bases remained unmatched. Germline V gene lookup returns CDR1 SGHAT and CDR2 FQDESV (reference sequence). The CDR3 contains 13 residues. The CDR3 DNA reads as TGTGCCAGCAGCCAGGGACAGACCGGGGAGCTGTTTTTT. It encodes CASSQGQTGELFF.

The rearrangement links TRBV7-2 to TRBJ2-1; 7 bases are shared with TRBD2. Germline V gene sequence: CDR1 SGHTA, CDR2 FQGNSA. CDR3 length equals 16 residues. V was pared by 1 base and J by 1 base, with 4 bases of the junction left unmatched. The CDR3 DNA is TGTGCCAGCAGCTTAGGGGGGGGAGGATCCTACAATGAGCAGTTCTTC. Protein product: CASSLGGGGSYNEQFF. Full variable domain (missing parts from reference TRBV7-2 and TRBJ2-1): GAGVSQSPSNKVTEKGKDVELRCDPISGHTALYWYRQSLGQGLEFLIYFQGNSAPDKSGLPSDRFSAERTGGSVSTLTIQRTQQEDSAVYLCASSLGGGGSYNEQFFGPGTRLTVL.

The chain recombines TRBV18 with TRBJ1-5; a possible D gene is TRBD1 (6 bases). The V end lost 6 bases, the J end lost 6 bases, and 12 bases lay between the germline ends. The CDR3 sequence is 13 residues long. From germline, CDR1 is KGHSH and CDR2 LQKENI. CDR3 coding DNA: TGTGCCAGCTCGCTTGAAGGGGGTCAGCCCCAGCATTTT. This sequence encodes CASSLEGGQPQHF.

The chain is built from TRBV3-1 (or the pseudogene TRBV3-2) and TRBJ1-2; 7 bases line up with TRBD1. This CDR3 region has 16 residues. CDR1 is LGHDT, CDR2 YNNKEL, per germline (reference sequence). Trimming removed 3 bases from V and 4 bases from J; junction bases left unmatched: 11. The DNA for the CDR3 is TGTGCCAGCAGCCACCCCGACAGGGCCCGCTGCTATGGCTACACCTTC. Protein product: CASSHPDRARCYGYTF.

This clone was picked up one time. J is TRBJ2-3 and V is TRBV11-3; D is possibly TRBD1 (6 bases). The CDR3 covers 15 residues. V shed 2 bases and J shed 5 bases, with 14 bases lying between them. Germline CDR1 and CDR2: SGHNT and YENEEA. The CDR3 sequence is CASSLTGKGGDTQYF. CDR3 DNA: TGTGCCAGCAGCTTAACAGGCAAAGGGGGAGATACGCAGTATTTT.

This chain joins TRBV18 and TRBJ1-2; 12 nucleotides line up with TRBD1. Germline V gives CDR1 KGHSH, CDR2 LQKENI. The CDR3 consists of 15 residues. J gave up 3 bases and V 3 bases, and 2 bases lay outside the gene matches. The CDR3 bases are TGTGCCAGCTCACCTGGGACAGGGGGCTACTATGGCTACACCTTC. Its translation is CASSPGTGGYYGYTF.

V is TRBV2 and J is TRBJ1-2; D call uncertain. V lost 4 bases, J lost 4 bases, and 4 bases lay in between. This CDR3 has 11 residues. Germline CDR1 SNHLY, CDR2 FYNNEI. In nucleotides, the CDR3 is TGTGCCAGCAGTGCCTCCTATGGCTACACCTTC. This encodes CASSASYGYTF.

This chain uses TRBV19 with TRBJ2-3; 12 nucleotides agree with TRBD2. CDR1 LNHDA and CDR2 SQIVND come from the germline V gene (reference sequence). This CDR3 is 16 amino acids long. The V gene end was trimmed by 5 bases and the J gene end by 7 bases; junction bases not matched to a gene: 10. CDR3 in DNA: TGTGCCAGTAGTGCTCCTAGCGGGAGGGCGGGGAATACGCAGTATTTT. This encodes CASSAPSGRAGNTQYF. Looking up the rest from reference TRBV19 and TRBJ2-3 gives the full variable domain: DGGITQSPKYLFRKEGQNVTLSCEQNLNHDAMYWYRQDPGQGLRLIYYSQIVNDFQKGDIAEGYSVSREKKESFPLTVTSAQKNPTAFYLCASSAPSGRAGNTQYFGPGTRLTVL.

This chain uses TRBV14 with TRBJ1-4, with 8 bases lining up with TRBD1. Germline CDR1 and CDR2: SGHDN and FVKESK. V lost 4 bases and J lost 6; bases outside the gene matches: 10. The CDR3 loop spans 16 amino acids. CDR3 amino acids: CASSPPIRGRDEKLFF. Here the CDR3 DNA reads TGTGCCAGCAGCCCACCGATCAGGGGGCGCGATGAAAAACTGTTTTTT. Full variable domain (outside the CDR3, taken from reference TRBV14 and TRBJ1-4): EAGVTQFPSHSVIEKGQTVTLRCDPISGHDNLYWYRRVMGKEIKFLLHFVKESKQDESGMPNNRFLAERTGGTYSTLKVQPAELEDSGVYFCASSPPIRGRDEKLFFGSGTQLSVL.

This clone has more than one count but fewer than ten. V usage is TRBV18 and J usage is TRBJ2-2; D perhaps matches TRBD2 (5 bases). Trimming shortened V by 0 bases and J by 3 bases, and 11 bases separated the two germline ends. The CDR3 runs 16 residues. Germline V lookup: CDR1 KGHSH, CDR2 LQKENI. In nucleotides, the CDR3 is TGTGCCAGCTCACCACCGAACCTAGCCGACACCGGGGAGCTGTTTTTT. Translation gives CASSPPNLADTGELFF.

V is TRBV28 and J is TRBJ1-5, with TRBD1 matching 11 bases. With 7 bases clipped from V and 8 bases from J, the junction kept 10 bases outside the gene matches. The length of the CDR3 is 15 residues. Germline V gives CDR1 MDHEN, CDR2 SYDVKM. The CDR3 bases are TGTGCCAGCACCCGATCCGGACAGGGGGCAAAGCCCCAGCATTTT. This sequence encodes CASTRSGQGAKPQHF.

V gene TRBV6-4 combines with J gene TRBJ1-2; 12 nucleotides match TRBD1. V dropped 7 bases and J dropped 4; count of bases not matched to a gene: 7. Germline loops: CDR1 MRHNA, CDR2 SNTAGT. The CDR3 covers 15 residues. The CDR3 is CASKPGTGGGYGYTF. CDR3 in DNA: TGTGCCAGCAAACCCGGGACAGGGGGCGGCTATGGCTACACCTTC.

The V and J genes are TRBV2 and TRBJ2-4, with 10 bases that match TRBD2. The germline V gene encodes CDR1 SNHLY and CDR2 FYNNEI. The CDR3 runs to 13 residues. V lost 8 bases, J lost 7 bases, and 5 bases stayed unmatched. CDR3 DNA sequence: TGTGCCAGCGCGGGACTAGCGAGGAACATTCAGTACTTC. As protein: CASAGLARNIQYF.

This clone occurred once. The chain combines TRBV7-2 with TRBJ2-7, with TRBD1 as a possible D gene (6 bases). CDR3 size: 13 residues. Germline V lookup: CDR1 SGHTA, CDR2 FQGNSA. The V end lost 6 bases, the J end lost 2 bases, and 11 bases lay between the germline ends. The CDR3 DNA sequence: TGTGCCAGCAGTAGGGACATGACCTACGAGCAGTACTTC. Amino acids: CASSRDMTYEQYF. Together with reference TRBV7-2 and TRBJ2-7, the CDR3 gives the full variable domain: GAGVSQSPSNKVTEKGKDVELRCDPISGHTALYWYRQSLGQGLEFLIYFQGNSAPDKSGLPSDRFSAERTGGSVSTLTIQRTQQEDSAVYLCASSRDMTYEQYFGPGTRLTVT.

This clone showed up just once. The chain employs TRBV7-2 and TRBJ2-1, with D possibly TRBD2 on 6 matching bases. CDR3 length equals 15 residues. Germline CDR1 is SGHTA and CDR2 is FQGNSA. V gave up 0 bases and J gave up 5 bases, with 11 bases separating them. The CDR3 coding sequence is TGTGCCAGCAGCTTAGCGGGACTTAGAGACAATGAGCAGTTCTTC. Its protein product is CASSLAGLRDNEQFF.

The chain links TRBV12-3 or TRBV12-4 to TRBJ1-5; maybe TRBD1 (5 bases). Trimming removed 5 bases at V and 6 bases at J, with 11 bases between. CDR3 length: 13 amino acids. The CDR3 is CASSPWGGQPQHF. The DNA of the CDR3 is TGTGCCAGCAGTCCCTGGGGGGGTCAGCCCCAGCATTTT.

The CDR3 here is CASTDTVSYTF. For the CDR3, the DNA is TGTGCCAGCACCGACACAGTGTCCTACACCTTC. The genes are TRBV28 and TRBJ1-2; D not certain. Trimming stripped 7 bases from V and 10 bases from J, with 13 bases between. The CDR3 has 11 residues. Per germline, CDR1 MDHEN and CDR2 SYDVKM.

Only one count was recorded for this clone. The chain uses TRBV27 and TRBJ2-3; 9 bases map to TRBD1. Trimming at V came to 6 bases and at J to 6 bases, leaving 10 bases not matched to a gene. CDR1 is MNHEY and CDR2 is SMNVEV in the germline V gene (reference sequence). The length of the CDR3 is 15 residues. CDR3 region: CASSFRDRVSDTQYF. The CDR3 region has the DNA TGTGCCAGCAGCTTCCGGGACAGGGTCTCCGATACGCAGTATTTT.

The chain joins TRBV7-2 to TRBJ2-3; 9 bases are shared with TRBD2. The CDR3 has 15 amino acids. With V trimmed by 3 bases and J by 5 bases, 6 bases remained unmatched. Germline V lookup: CDR1 SGHTA, CDR2 FQGNSA. The CDR3 DNA reads TGTGCCAGCAGCTTGGGGGCGGGAGGGCAAGATACGCAGTATTTT. This sequence encodes CASSLGAGGQDTQYF.